This TCR beta chain appears in the sequencing data of a study of CD8 T cells in ankylosing spondylitis. TCRdb re-called the 5' RACE reads with MiXCR, one entry per CDR3 protein. The sample has roughly 230,000 distinct CDR3 sequences, 15% to 20% seen once. From germline, CDR1 is PRHDT and CDR2 FYEKMQ (reference sequence). The CDR3 extends over 17 amino acids. Trimming cost V 2 bases and J 7 bases; bases outside gene matches: 16. This chain links TRBV13 with TRBJ2-7, with 8 positions matching TRBD2. The sample taken for sequencing was blood, either unsorted or a sorted T cell fraction (not recorded which). The receptor comes from a male donor with ankylosing spondylitis or in good health (not recorded which). The CDR3, as DNA: TGTGCCAGCAGCTTAAAGGATTATCGGACTCCGGGAGGGGAGCAGTACTTC. Residues: CASSLKDYRTPGGEQYF.